The 11 T cell receptor beta chains listed next were all sequenced from one sample in a study of early T cells in non-severe SARS-CoV-2 infection. TCRdb redid the calling of the 5' RACE reads with MiXCR, one entry per CDR3 protein. The profile shows about 110,000 distinct CDR3 sequences, over 9.5% of them singletons. Sequences were derived from whole blood, sampled at baseline. The receptors were sampled from an adult who was a healthcare worker with PCR-confirmed SARS-CoV-2 infection or an uninfected control (not recorded which).

With respect to this clonotype: A much larger clonotype is one base distant, so this may be a read error. V usage is TRBV7-9 and J usage is TRBJ1-2, with D possibly matching TRBD1 (6 bases). The CDR3 is 17 amino acids. In germline, CDR1 is SEHNR, CDR2 FQNEAQ (reference sequence). The CDR3, as DNA: TGTGCCAGCAGCTCCCAGGGGACGGGCGCGACCAACTATGGCCACACCTTC. Amino acids: CASSSQGTGATNYGHTF.

This clonotype was picked up a small number of times. The chain carries TRBV6-5 and TRBJ1-4, with D tentatively TRBD1 (5 bases). V lost 3 bases and J lost 8, with 10 bases in between. This CDR3 is 13 amino acids long. Germline assignment: CDR1 MNHEY and CDR2 SVGAGI. As DNA, the CDR3 is TGTGCCAGCAGTTATATCAGGGCAGAAAAACTGTTTTTT. Translated, it gives CASSYIRAEKLFF.

This clonotype came up a few times. The chain links TRBV10-2 to TRBJ2-3; D may be TRBD1 (5 bases). Trimming shortened V by 4 bases and J by 1 base, and 9 bases separated the two germline ends. This CDR3 is 14 amino acids long. Germline V gene lookup returns CDR1 WSHSY and CDR2 SAAADI. This chain's CDR3 is CASSVGARTDTQYF. CDR3 in DNA: TGCGCCAGCAGTGTAGGGGCCCGCACAGATACGCAGTATTTT.

This clonotype was picked up many times. For the CDR3, the DNA is TGCGCCAGCAGCCAAGACCCCCTCGGTGGCTACACCTTC. This sequence encodes CASSQDPLGGYTF. The rearrangement uses TRBV4-1 and TRBJ1-2; no reliable D call. The CDR3 runs to 13 residues. The germline gives CDR1 MGHRA, CDR2 YSYEKL. The ends were cut back, 0 bases at V and 7 bases at J, with 9 bases in the middle.

This clonotype was recorded many times. The chain joins TRBV7-2 to TRBJ2-1; D tentatively reads TRBD1 or TRBD2 (5 bases each). The germline V and J ends were trimmed by 7 bases and 9 bases, with 19 bases remaining between them. Germline loops: CDR1 SGHTA, CDR2 FQGNSA. The CDR3 extends over 14 amino acids. CDR3 in amino acids: CASTSRVGEGEQFF. Written as DNA, the CDR3 is TGTGCCAGCACCTCTAGGGTGGGGGAAGGTGAGCAGTTCTTC.

This chain connects TRBV9 to TRBJ1-1; TRBD1 aligns across 8 bases. The CDR3 runs to 19 residues. The trim removed 0 bases at V and 1 base at J, leaving 14 bases unmatched. CDR1 and CDR2 from the germline V gene are SGDLS and YYNGEE. CDR3 nucleotide sequence: TGTGCCAGCAGCGTAGCTGAGCGGACAGGGTCGAATACGAACACTGAAGCTTTCTTT. Encoded protein: CASSVAERTGSNTNTEAFF.

The table lists this clonotype with many counts. This chain links TRBV11-1 with TRBJ2-6; D perhaps matches TRBD2 (6 bases). From germline, CDR1 is SGHAT and CDR2 FQDESV (reference sequence). CDR3 size: 18 residues. Trimming left V 4 bases short and J 0 bases short, with 16 bases between. CDR3 loop: CASSSGTPFSSGANVLTF. CDR3 bases: TGTGCCAGCAGCTCCGGGACTCCTTTCTCCTCTGGGGCCAACGTCCTGACTTTC. Drawing the rest from reference TRBV11-1 and TRBJ2-6, the complete variable domain is EAEVAQSPRYKITEKSQAVAFWCDPISGHATLYWYRQILGQGPELLVQFQDESVVDDSQLPKDRFSAERLKGVDSTLKIQPAELGDSAMYLCASSSGTPFSSGANVLTFGAGSRLTVL.

This clonotype was seen more than once but under ten times. This chain connects TRBV7-8 to TRBJ2-5, with 8 bases fitting TRBD1. Germline loops: CDR1 SGHVS, CDR2 FQNEAQ. After removal of 2 bases from V and 3 bases from J, the junction contained 11 bases not matched to a gene. This CDR3 has 17 amino acids. CDR3 DNA sequence: TGTGCCAGCAGCTTAAGACAGGGGTACCCTAGGGAAGAGACCCAGTACTTC. This gives the protein CASSLRQGYPREETQYF.

This chain uses TRBV13 with TRBJ2-7; 7 positions match TRBD1. V lost 8 bases to trimming and J lost 2 bases; unmatched junction nucleotides: 6. The CDR3 has 13 residues. CDR1 and CDR2 from the germline V gene are PRHDT and FYEKMQ (reference sequence). The DNA for the CDR3 is TGTGCCAGCCGGCCCCAGGGGGCCTACGAGCAGTACTTC. It codes for CASRPQGAYEQYF.

This clonotype was seen more than once but under ten times. The J gene is TRBJ2-4, the V gene TRBV10-1, with 9 bases aligning to TRBD1. This CDR3 spans 13 amino acids. From germline, CDR1 is WNHNN and CDR2 SYGVQD (reference sequence). The V gene end was trimmed by 4 bases and the J gene end by 7 bases; junction bases not matched to a gene: 2. In DNA, the CDR3 is TGCGCCAGCAGTGGGGGACAGGGCAACATTCAGTACTTC. Protein sequence: CASSGGQGNIQYF.

The chain has TRBV2 and TRBJ2-3; possibly TRBD2 for D (6 bases). V lost 5 bases, J lost 0 bases, and 15 bases lay in between. Germline loops: CDR1 SNHLY, CDR2 FYNNEI. The CDR3 length is 16 residues. CDR3: CASSQTGLTSTDTQYF. The CDR3 bases are TGTGCCAGCAGTCAGACGGGACTCACCAGCACAGATACGCAGTATTTT.